These 3 T cell receptor beta chains were all obtained from the same sample, sequenced in a study of shared clonotypes between healthy human individuals. The protocol was immunoSEQ multiplex PCR, while the TCRdb copy is restricted to in-frame clones and leaves out a portion. Among under 1,100,000 clones, roughly 74% were seen once, and the ten largest hold under 0.8%. Source material: memory CD4+ T cells from PBMCs. Subset denoted: CD45RA-negative fraction. These receptor sequences come from a man in his late teens or twenties in good health. Some clones in this sample may be carry-over from other donors' samples.

The chain recombines TRBV27 with TRBJ1-1; tentatively, D is TRBD1 (6 bases). Trimming removed 6 bases from V and 5 bases from J, with 16 bases in between. CDR1 is MNHEY, CDR2 SMNVEV, per germline (reference sequence). The CDR3 length is 14 residues. Written as DNA, the CDR3 is TGTGCCAGCAGCCTACAGAAGCAGGGGACTGAAGCTTTCTTT. Its protein is CASSLQKQGTEAFF.

V and J are TRBV7-2 and TRBJ1-4; the D is unclear. CDR1 SGHTA and CDR2 FQGNSA come from the germline V gene. Trimming shortened V by 1 base and J by 7 bases, and 10 bases separated the two germline ends. This CDR3 region has 14 residues. This CDR3 is CASSLVGLSEKLFF. As DNA, the CDR3 is TGTGCCAGCAGCTTAGTAGGGCTTAGTGAAAAACTGTTTTTT. Filled out from reference TRBV7-2 and TRBJ1-4, the complete variable domain reads GAGVSQSPSNKVTEKGKDVELRCDPISGHTALYWYRQSLGQGLEFLIYFQGNSAPDKSGLPSDRFSAERTGGSVSTLTIQRTQQEDSAVYLCASSLVGLSEKLFFGSGTQLSVL.

The chain has TRBV14 and TRBJ1-2; TRBD1 agrees at 8 bases. The germline V gene encodes CDR1 SGHDN and CDR2 FVKESK. Germline trimming cut 4 bases from V and 2 bases from J; bases unmatched to any gene: 9. The CDR3 is made up of 16 amino acids. CDR3 coding DNA: TGTGCCAGCAGCCGATTGACAGGGGAGTCGAACTATGGCTACACCTTC. It yields the protein CASSRLTGESNYGYTF.